This TCR beta chain was retrieved from a study of cytomegalovirus exposure and HLA in healthy donors. General study points: The dataset shows that most TCR sequences were rare, while some public TCRs occurred in many donors. A few CMV-associated chains were confirmed in vitro to be specific for CMV antigens. Beyond CMV serostatus, there was no information to go on about immune exposure.

On this clone: Its specificity is not known.

Donors likely had unrecorded immune exposures despite being nominally healthy when sampled. Germline V lookup: CDR1 SQVTM, CDR2 ANQGSEA. This CDR3 spans 13 amino acids. With 5 bases removed from V and 7 bases from J, the gap between germline ends came to 17 bases. PCR primers comprised 60 Vbeta and 13 Jbeta primers. TCRdb keeps only in-frame clones here, not all; method: immunoSEQ multiplex PCR. The data hold about 97,000 clones, with about three quarters observed a single time. The V and J genes are TRBV29-1 and TRBJ1-2; D unresolved. The sequenced sample consisted of PBMCs. The sequence came from a man in his forties in good health and CMV-seronegative. The CDR3 spells CSVFTPRDGGYTF. In DNA form, the CDR3 reads TGCAGCGTTTTTACCCCTCGGGATGGTGGCTACACCTTC.